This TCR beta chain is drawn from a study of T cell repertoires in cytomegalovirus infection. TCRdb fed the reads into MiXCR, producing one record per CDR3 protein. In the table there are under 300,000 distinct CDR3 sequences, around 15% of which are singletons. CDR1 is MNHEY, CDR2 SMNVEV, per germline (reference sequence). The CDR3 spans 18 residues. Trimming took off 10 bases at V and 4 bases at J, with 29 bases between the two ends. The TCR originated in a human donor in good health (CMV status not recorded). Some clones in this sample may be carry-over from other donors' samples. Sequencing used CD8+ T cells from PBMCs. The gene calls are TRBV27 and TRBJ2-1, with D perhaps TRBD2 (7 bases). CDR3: CATHPTPLGGGLYNEQFF. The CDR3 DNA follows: TGTGCCACCCACCCTACCCCTTTAGGCGGGGGCCTATACAATGAGCAGTTCTTC.